The source of this TCR beta chain is a study of OX40 agonist ivuxolimab in advanced cancers. On the study more broadly: Patients receiving dose escalation had hepatocellular carcinoma, melanoma, renal cell or head and neck cancer. Study observations and caveats: Relatively little clonal expansion, among the lowest observed, appeared in partial responders at 0.1-3.0 mg/kg.

Some clones are missing from TCRdb's copy, which holds only in-frame ones; the method was immunoSEQ multiplex PCR. The sample includes more than 75,000 clones, 80% to 90% of them seen just once. As regards this clone: Its antigen is still unknown.

V gave up 5 bases and J gave up 0 bases, with 10 bases separating them. The germline gives CDR1 SGHTA, CDR2 FQGNSA. This CDR3 is built from 14 residues. Sequencing used CD4+ or CD8+ T cells sorted from blood, obtained in a trial of the OX40 agonist ivuxolimab. The TCR sequence derives from an adult with an advanced solid tumor such as melanoma, head and neck, liver or kidney cancer. The genes are TRBV7-2 and TRBJ1-1; D uncertain. CDR3 in amino acids: CASSPYGLNTEAFF. The CDR3 bases are TGTGCCAGCAGCCCCTATGGCTTGAACACTGAAGCTTTCTTT.